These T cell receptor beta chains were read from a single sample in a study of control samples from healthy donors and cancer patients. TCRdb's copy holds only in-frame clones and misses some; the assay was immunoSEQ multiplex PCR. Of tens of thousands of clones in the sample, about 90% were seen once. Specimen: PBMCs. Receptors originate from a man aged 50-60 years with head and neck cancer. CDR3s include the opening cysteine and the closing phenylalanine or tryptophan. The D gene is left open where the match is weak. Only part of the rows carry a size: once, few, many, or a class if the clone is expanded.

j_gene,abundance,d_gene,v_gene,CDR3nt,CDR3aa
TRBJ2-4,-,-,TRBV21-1,TGTGCCAGCAGCAAAGATACGGGGCCCAAAAACATTCAGTACTTC,CASSKDTGPKNIQYF
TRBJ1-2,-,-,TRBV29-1,TGCAGCGTCAAAGAGGGGGATGGCTACACCTTC,CSVKEGDGYTF
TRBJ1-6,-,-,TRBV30,TGTGCCTGGAGTCCTTCTGGTCGCTCACCCCTCCACTTT,CAWSPSGRSPLHF
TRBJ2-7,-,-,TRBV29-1,TGCAGCGTGATCGGGGGACGCGGGACTTACGAGCAGTACTTC,CSVIGGRGTYEQYF
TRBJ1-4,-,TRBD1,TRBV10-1,TGCGCCAGCAGCCGAAAAAAGGACAGGGCGCCTCGGGGAAAAACTGTTTTT,CASSRKKDRAPRGKTVF
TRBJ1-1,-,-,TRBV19,TGTGCCAGTCTGGGCGACAGTTGGAACACTGAAGCTTTCTTT,CASLGDSWNTEAFF
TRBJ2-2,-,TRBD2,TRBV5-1,TGCGCCAGCAGCCTGACTAGCGGGAGGGGTGCCGGGGAGCTGTTTTTT,CASSLTSGRGAGELFF
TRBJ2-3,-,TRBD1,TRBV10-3,TGTGCCATCAGTGAGCCCAGGGACAGGGGGGGGACGCAGTATTTT,CAISEPRDRGGTQYF
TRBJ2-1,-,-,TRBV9,TGTGCCAGCAGCGCGGGTCAAGAGCAGTTCTTC,CASSAGQEQFF
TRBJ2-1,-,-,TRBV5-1,TGCGCCAGCAGCTTGGTGGTCCCTAATGAGCAGTTCTTC,CASSLVVPNEQFF
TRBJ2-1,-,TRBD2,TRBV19,TGTGCCAGTAGTATAGGTAGCGGGGATCAGTTCTTC,CASSIGSGDQFF
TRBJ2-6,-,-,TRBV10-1,TGCGCCAGGAGAAAAGACAGCTCTGGGGCCAACGTCCTGACTTTC,CARRKDSSGANVLTF
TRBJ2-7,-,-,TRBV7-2,TGTGCCAGCAGCCTTAAGTTCGGGGGGCAGGGCGTCTCCTACGAGCAGTACTTC,CASSLKFGGQGVSYEQYF
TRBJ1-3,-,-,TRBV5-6,TGTGCCAGCAGCTTTCTCAGGAACACCATATATTTT,CASSFLRNTIYF
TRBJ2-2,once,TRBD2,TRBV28,TGTGCCAGCAGCCGGCCCGGACTAGCGGGGGGGCGGACCGGGGAGCTGTTTTTT,CASSRPGLAGGRTGELFF
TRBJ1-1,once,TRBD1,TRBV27,TGTGCCAGCAGTTTATCCCGGACAGGGAACACTGAAGCTTTCTTT,CASSLSRTGNTEAFF
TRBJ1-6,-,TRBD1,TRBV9,TGTGCCAGCAGCCCAAGCTGGACAGGGTATAGTCAATTTTCACCCCTCCACTTT,CASSPSWTGYSQFSPLHF
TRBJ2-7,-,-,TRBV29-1,TGCAGCGTTGAGCCACCGGGACTGATGCTCTACGAGCAGTACTTC,CSVEPPGLMLYEQYF
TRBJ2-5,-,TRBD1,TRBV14,TGTGCCAGCAGCCAAGTTCGGGACAGGGTATTAGAGACCCAGTACTTC,CASSQVRDRVLETQYF
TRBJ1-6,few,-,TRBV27,TGTGCCAGCAGTTATCAAGGGGCCAATTCACCCCTCCACTTT,CASSYQGANSPLHF
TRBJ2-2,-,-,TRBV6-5,TGTGCCAGCAGTTCACCAGGGGAGAACACCGGGGAGCTGTTTTTT,CASSSPGENTGELFF
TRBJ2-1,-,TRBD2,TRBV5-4,TGTGCCAGCAGCCCCCCTTCTAGCGGGAGGGCGCATGAGCAGTTCTTC,CASSPPSSGRAHEQFF
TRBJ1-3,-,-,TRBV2,TGTGCCAGCAGCCAGGGCGGCATTGGAAACACCATATATTTT,CASSQGGIGNTIYF
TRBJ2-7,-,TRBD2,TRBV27,TGTGCCAGCAGTTTCCGGACTAGCGGGGCCTACGAGCAGTACTTC,CASSFRTSGAYEQYF
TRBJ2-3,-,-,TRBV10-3,TGTGCCATCAGTGAGTTGTCCTCGGCCGATACGCAGTATTTT,CAISELSSADTQYF
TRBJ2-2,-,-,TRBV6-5,TGTGCCAGCAATTTTGGGGGTTGGGGTACCGGGGAGCTGTTTTTT,CASNFGGWGTGELFF
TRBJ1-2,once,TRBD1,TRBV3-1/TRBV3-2,TGTGCCAGCAGCGCGACAGGGGGCGCCTATGGCTACACCTTC,CASSATGGAYGYTF
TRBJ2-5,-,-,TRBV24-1,TGTGCCACCAGTGATCTCTCGAGAGGCAGGCGCTTAGAGACCCAGTACTTC,CATSDLSRGRRLETQYF
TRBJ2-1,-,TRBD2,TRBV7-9,TGTGCCAGCAGCTTATCTAGCGGGAGCTCCTACAATGAGCAGTTCTTC,CASSLSSGSSYNEQFF
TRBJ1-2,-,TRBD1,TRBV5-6,TGTGCCAGCACGTGGACAGGGGGCCCCTATGGCTACACCTTC,CASTWTGGPYGYTF
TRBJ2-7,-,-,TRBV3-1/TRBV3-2,TGTGCCAGCAGCCTGGGCGCCCAAAGAGGAAACTACTACGAGCAGTACTTC,CASSLGAQRGNYYEQYF
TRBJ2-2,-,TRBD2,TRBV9,TGTGCCAGCAGCTTCCCGCTAGCGGGGGGCTCGAACACCGGGGAGCTGTTTTTT,CASSFPLAGGSNTGELFF
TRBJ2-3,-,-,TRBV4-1,TGCGCCAGCAGCCAAGAATCTGGCGCAGATACGCAGTATTTT,CASSQESGADTQYF
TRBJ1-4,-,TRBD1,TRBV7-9,TGTGCCAGCAGCCAGGATCCCGGGACAGTCGGTCGTGGAGAAAAACTGTTTTTT,CASSQDPGTVGRGEKLFF
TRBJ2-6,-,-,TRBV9,TGTGCCAGCAGCGACTCTGGGGCCAACGTCCTGACTTTC,CASSDSGANVLTF
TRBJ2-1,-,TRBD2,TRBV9,TGTGCCAGCAGCCAGGGACTAGCGGAGGAGAATGAGCAGTTCTTC,CASSQGLAEENEQFF
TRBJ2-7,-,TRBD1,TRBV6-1,TGTGCCAGCAGTGAAGCGGACAGGGTCTTGTCCCGCGAGCAGTACTTC,CASSEADRVLSREQYF
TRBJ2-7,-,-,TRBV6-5,TGTGCCAGCAGTACGCAGGGAACCTACGAGCAGTACTTC,CASSTQGTYEQYF
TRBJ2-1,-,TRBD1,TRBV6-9,TGTGCCAGCAGTTCATTAGGGGGCGGCTACAATGAGCAGTTCTTC,CASSSLGGGYNEQFF
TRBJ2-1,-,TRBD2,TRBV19,TGTGCCAGCGCGAAGGGACTAGCGATGATTGGGCAGTTCTTC,CASAKGLAMIGQFF
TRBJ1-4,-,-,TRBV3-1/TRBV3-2,TGTGCCAGCAGCCAGGACGCCGGGGGTGAAAAACTGTTTTTT,CASSQDAGGEKLFF
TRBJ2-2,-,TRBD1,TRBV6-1,TGTGCCAGCAGTGAATTAAACAGGGGGCTGGGGGAGCTGTTTTTT,CASSELNRGLGELFF
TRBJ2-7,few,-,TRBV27,TGTGCCAGCAGTCTCGGGGCCCCCTACGAGCAGTACTTC,CASSLGAPYEQYF
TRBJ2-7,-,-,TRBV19,TGTGCCAGTAGTAACTTATACGAGCAGTACTTC,CASSNLYEQYF
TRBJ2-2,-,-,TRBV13,TGTGCCAGCAGCTTCGGGGTTAGCACCGGGGAGCTGTTTTTT,CASSFGVSTGELFF
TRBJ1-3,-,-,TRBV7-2,TGTGCCAGCAGCTTAGTTGGAAACACCATATATTTT,CASSLVGNTIYF
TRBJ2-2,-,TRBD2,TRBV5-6,TGTGCCAGCAGCTTTCGACTAGCGGGAGTAACCGGGGAGCTGTTTTTT,CASSFRLAGVTGELFF
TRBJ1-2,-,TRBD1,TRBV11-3,TGTGCCAGCAGCTTAAGGGACAGGGAAAACTATGGCTACACCTTC,CASSLRDRENYGYTF
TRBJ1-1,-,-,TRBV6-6,TGTGCCAGCAGTTACGGAGATTCCAACACTGAAGCTTTCTTT,CASSYGDSNTEAFF
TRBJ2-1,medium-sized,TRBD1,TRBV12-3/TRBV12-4,TGTGCCAGCAGTTTGACAGGGGCTGATGAGCAGTTCTTC,CASSLTGADEQFF
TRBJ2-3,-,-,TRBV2,TGTGCCAGCTCCTACTCGGGAGTGGCAGATACGCAGTATTTT,CASSYSGVADTQYF
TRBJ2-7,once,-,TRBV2,TGTGCCAGCATCAAGGTTGGACGCGGTGTACGGGAGCAGTACTTC,CASIKVGRGVREQYF
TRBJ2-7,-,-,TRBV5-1,TGCGCCAGCAGCTTGGGGGAGTCCTACGAGCAGTACTTC,CASSLGESYEQYF
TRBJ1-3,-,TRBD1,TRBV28,TGTGCCAGCAGTTTAAGGGGGCACGCTGGAAACACCATATATTTT,CASSLRGHAGNTIYF
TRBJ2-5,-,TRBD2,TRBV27,TGTGCCAGCAGTTCCCCGACTAGCGGGGTCCAAGAGACCCAGTACTTC,CASSSPTSGVQETQYF
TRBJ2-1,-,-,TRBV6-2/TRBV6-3,TGTGCCAGCAGCCGTCTAGGGAGCTCCTACAATGAGCAGTTCTTC,CASSRLGSSYNEQFF
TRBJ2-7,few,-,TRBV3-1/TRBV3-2,TGTGCCAGCAGCCAAGAGCGTGGACCCCCGTACTTC,CASSQERGPPYF
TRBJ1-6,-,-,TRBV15,TGTGCCACCGAGGCGGGCTACAGCTATAATTCACCCCTCCACTTT,CATEAGYSYNSPLHF